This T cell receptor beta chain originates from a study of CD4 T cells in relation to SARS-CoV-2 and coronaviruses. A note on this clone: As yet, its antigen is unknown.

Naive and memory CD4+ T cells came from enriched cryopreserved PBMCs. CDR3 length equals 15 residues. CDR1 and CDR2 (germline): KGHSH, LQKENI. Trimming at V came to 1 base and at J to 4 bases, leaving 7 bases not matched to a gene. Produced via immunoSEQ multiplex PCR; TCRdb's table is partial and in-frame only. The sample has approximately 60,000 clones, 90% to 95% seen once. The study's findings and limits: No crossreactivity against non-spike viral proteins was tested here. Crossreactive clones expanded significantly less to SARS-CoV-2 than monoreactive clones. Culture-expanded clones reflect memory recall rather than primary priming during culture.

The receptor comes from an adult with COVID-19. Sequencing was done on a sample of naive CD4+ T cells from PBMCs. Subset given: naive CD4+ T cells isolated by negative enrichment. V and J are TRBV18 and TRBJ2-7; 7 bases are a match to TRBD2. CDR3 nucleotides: TGTGCCAGCTCACCACAGCGGGGACGGTGGTACGAGCAGTACTTC. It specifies CASSPQRGRWYEQYF. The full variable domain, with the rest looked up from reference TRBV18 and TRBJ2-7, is NAGVMQNPRHLVRRRGQEARLRCSPMKGHSHVYWYRQLPEEGLKFMVYLQKENIIDESGMPKERFSAEFPKEGPSILRIQQVVRGDSAAYFCASSPQRGRWYEQYFGPGTRLTVT.